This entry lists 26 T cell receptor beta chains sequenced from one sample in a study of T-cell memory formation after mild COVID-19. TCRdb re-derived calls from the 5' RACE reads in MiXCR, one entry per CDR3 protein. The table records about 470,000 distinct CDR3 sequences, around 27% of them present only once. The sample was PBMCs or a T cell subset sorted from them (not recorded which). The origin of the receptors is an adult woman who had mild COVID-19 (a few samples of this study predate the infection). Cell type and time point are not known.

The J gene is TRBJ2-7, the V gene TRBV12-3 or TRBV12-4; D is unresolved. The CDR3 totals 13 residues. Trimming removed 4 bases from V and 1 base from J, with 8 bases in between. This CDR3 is CASSSAISYEQYF. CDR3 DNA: TGTGCCAGCAGTTCGGCTATTTCCTACGAGCAGTACTTC.

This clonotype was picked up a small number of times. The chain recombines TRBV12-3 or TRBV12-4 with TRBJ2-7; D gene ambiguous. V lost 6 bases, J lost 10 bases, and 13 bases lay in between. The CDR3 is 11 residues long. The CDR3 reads CASSPTRTQYF. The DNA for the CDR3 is TGTGCCAGCAGCCCCACGCGAACCCAGTACTTC.

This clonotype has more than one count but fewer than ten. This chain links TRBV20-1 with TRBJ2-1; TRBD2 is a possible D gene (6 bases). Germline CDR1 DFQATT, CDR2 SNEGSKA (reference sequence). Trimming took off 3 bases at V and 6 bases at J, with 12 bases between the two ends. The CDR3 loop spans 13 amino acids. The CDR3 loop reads CSASTGLPNEQFF. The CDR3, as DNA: TGCAGTGCTAGTACAGGACTACCCAATGAGCAGTTCTTC.

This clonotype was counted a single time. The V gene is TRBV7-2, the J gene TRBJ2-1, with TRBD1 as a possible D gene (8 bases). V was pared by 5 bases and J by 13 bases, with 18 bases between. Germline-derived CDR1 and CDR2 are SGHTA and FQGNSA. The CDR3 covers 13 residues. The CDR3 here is CASSLGQGGNQFF. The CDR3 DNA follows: TGTGCCAGCAGCCTAGGACAGGGAGGGAACCAGTTCTTC.

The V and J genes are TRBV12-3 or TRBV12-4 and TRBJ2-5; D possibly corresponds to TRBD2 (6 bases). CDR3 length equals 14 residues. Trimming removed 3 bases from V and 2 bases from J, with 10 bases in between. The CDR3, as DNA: TGTGCCAGCAGTTTTTGGGGAGGTCAAGAGACCCAGTACTTC. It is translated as CASSFWGGQETQYF.

As DNA, the CDR3 is TGTGCCACCAGTGATCCCGCCGTAGGGACAGGGGGCTTCACCGGGGAGCTGTTTTTT. Translation: CATSDPAVGTGGFTGELFF. The V and J genes are TRBV24-1 and TRBJ2-2, with 12 bases aligning to TRBD1. V gave up 3 bases and J gave up 4 bases; unmatched junction bases: 11. This CDR3 spans 19 amino acids. Germline V lookup: CDR1 KGHDR, CDR2 SFDVKD.

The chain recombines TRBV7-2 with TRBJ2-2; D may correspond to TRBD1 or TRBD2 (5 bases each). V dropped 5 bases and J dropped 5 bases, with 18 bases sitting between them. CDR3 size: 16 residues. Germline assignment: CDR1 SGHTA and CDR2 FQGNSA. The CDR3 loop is CASSRADEGYTGELFF. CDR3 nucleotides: TGTGCCAGCAGCCGCGCAGATGAGGGGTATACCGGGGAGCTGTTTTTT.

CDR3 residues: CASSLDFLNYGYTF. DNA of the CDR3: TGTGCCAGCAGCTTGGACTTCCTAAACTATGGCTACACCTTC. J is TRBJ1-2 and V is TRBV5-4, with D uncertain. The CDR3 consists of 14 residues. Germline lookup yields CDR1 SGHNT and CDR2 YYREEE (reference sequence). With 0 bases removed from V and 2 bases from J, the gap between germline ends came to 8 bases.

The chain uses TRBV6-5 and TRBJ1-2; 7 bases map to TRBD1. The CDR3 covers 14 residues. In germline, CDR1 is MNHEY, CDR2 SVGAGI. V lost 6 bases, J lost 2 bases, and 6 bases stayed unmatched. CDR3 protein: CASRQGILNYGYTF. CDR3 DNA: TGTGCCAGCAGACAGGGGATTCTCAACTATGGCTACACCTTC.

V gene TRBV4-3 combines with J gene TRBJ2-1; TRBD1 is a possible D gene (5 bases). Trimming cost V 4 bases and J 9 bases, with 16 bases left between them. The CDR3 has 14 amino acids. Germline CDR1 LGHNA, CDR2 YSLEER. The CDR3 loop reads CASSPDRSRREQFF. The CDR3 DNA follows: TGCGCCAGCAGCCCAGACAGATCAAGACGTGAGCAGTTCTTC.

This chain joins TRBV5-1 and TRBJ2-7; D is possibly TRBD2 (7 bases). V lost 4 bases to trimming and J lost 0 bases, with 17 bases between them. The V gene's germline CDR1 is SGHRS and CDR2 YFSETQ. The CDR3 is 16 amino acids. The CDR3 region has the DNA TGCGCCAGCAGCCCAAGGGGGGGGCAGGGCTCCTACGAGCAGTACTTC. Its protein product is CASSPRGGQGSYEQYF.

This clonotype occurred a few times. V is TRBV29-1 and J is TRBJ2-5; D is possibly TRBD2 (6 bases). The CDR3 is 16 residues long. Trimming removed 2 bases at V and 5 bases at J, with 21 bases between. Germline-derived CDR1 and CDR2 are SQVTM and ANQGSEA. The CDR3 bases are TGCAGCGTTGAACCTTCGGAGGGGTCCCCTCGGGAGACCCAGTACTTC. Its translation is CSVEPSEGSPRETQYF.

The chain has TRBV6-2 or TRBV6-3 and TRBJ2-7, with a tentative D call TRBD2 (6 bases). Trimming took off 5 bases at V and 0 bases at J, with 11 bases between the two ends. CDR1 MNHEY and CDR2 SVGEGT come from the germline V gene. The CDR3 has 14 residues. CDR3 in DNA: TGTGCCAGCAGTACCCGGGACTTCTCCTACGAGCAGTACTTC. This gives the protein CASSTRDFSYEQYF.

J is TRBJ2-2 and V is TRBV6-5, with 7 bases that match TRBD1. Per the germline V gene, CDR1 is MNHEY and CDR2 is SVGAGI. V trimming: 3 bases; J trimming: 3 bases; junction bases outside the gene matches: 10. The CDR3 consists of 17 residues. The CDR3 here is CASSYERGRLYTGELFF. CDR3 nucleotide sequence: TGTGCCAGCAGTTATGAAAGGGGGCGCTTGTACACCGGGGAGCTGTTTTTT.

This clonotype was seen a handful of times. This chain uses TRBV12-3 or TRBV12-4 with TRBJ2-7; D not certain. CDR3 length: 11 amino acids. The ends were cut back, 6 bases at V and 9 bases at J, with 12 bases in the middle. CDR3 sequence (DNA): TGTGCCAGCAGCGTGTTGGCGCTGCAGTACTTC. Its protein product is CASSVLALQYF.

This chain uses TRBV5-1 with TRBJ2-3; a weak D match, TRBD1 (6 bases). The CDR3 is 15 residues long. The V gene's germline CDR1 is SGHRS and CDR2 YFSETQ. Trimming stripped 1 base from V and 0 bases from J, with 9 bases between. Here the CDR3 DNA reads TGCGCCAGCAGCTTGCAGGGGCATAGCACAGATACGCAGTATTTT. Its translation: CASSLQGHSTDTQYF.

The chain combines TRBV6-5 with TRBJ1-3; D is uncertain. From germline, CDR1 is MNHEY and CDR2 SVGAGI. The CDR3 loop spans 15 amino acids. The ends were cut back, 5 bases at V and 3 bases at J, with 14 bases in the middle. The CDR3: CASSAGVAGGNTIYF. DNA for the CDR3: TGTGCCAGCAGTGCAGGAGTCGCAGGTGGAAACACCATATATTTT.

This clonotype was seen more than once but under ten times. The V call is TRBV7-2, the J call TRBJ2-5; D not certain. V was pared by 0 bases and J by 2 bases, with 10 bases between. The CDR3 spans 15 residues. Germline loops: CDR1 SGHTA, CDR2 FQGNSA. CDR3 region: CASSLAGLHQETQYF. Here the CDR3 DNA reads TGTGCCAGCAGCTTAGCGGGCTTGCATCAAGAGACCCAGTACTTC.

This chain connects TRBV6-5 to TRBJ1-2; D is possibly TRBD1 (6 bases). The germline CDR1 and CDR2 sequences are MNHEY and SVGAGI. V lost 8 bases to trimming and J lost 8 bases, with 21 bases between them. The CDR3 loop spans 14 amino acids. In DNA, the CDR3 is TGTGCCAGCGCCTTTGACAGGCTGGCACCAGGCTACACCTTC. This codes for CASAFDRLAPGYTF.

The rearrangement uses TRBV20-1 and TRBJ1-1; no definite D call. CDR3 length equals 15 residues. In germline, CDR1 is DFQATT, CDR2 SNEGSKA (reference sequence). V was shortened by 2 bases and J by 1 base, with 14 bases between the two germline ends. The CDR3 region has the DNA TGCAGTGCTAGACCCGAACTGGGCCAGAACACTGAAGCTTTCTTT. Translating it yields CSARPELGQNTEAFF.

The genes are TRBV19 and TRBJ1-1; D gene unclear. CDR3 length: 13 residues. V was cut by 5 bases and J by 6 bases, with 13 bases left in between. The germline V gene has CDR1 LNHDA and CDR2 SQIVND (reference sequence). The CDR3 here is CASSSPEGSEAFF. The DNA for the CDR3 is TGTGCCAGTAGTTCCCCCGAAGGGTCTGAAGCTTTCTTT.

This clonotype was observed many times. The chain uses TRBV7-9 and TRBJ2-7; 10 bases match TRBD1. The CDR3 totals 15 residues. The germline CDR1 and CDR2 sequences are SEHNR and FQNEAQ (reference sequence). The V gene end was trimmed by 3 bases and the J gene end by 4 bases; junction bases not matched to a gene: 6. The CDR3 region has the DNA TGTGCCAGCAGCTTTAGCGGACAGGGGGGATACGAGCAGTACTTC. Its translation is CASSFSGQGGYEQYF.

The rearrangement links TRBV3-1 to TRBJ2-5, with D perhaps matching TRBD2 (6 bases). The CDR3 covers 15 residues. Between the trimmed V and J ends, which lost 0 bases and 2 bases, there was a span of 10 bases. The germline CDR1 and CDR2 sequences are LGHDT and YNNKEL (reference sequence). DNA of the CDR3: TGTGCCAGCAGCCAAGATTTCGCGGGGCAAGAGACCCAGTACTTC. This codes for CASSQDFAGQETQYF.

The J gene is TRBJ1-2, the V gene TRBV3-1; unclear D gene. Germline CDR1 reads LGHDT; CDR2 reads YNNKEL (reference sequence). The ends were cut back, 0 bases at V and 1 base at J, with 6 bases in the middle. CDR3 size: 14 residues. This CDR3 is CASSQDVYNYGYTF. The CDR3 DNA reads TGTGCCAGCAGCCAAGATGTCTATAACTATGGCTACACCTTC.

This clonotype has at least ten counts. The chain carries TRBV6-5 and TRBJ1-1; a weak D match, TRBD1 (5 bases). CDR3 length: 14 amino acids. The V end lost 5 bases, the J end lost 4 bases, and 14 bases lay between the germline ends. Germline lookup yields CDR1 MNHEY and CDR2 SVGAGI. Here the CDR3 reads CASSPGPQGTEAFF. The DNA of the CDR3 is TGTGCCAGCAGTCCCGGGCCTCAGGGCACTGAAGCTTTCTTT.

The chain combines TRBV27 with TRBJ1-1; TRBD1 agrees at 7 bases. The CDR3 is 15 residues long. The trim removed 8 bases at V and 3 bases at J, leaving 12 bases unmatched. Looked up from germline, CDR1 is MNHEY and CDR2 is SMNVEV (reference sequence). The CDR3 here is CASGRGDSFYTEAFF. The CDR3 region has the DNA TGTGCCAGCGGCAGGGGGGACAGCTTTTACACTGAAGCTTTCTTT.